These 15 T cell receptor beta chains were all obtained from the same sample, sequenced in a study of blood T cell repertoires in COVID-19. Profiling relied on immunoSEQ multiplex PCR, and the TCRdb table lists in-frame clones only, not all of them. The sample holds some 360,000 clones, around 87% seen once. Specimen: peripheral blood. The receptors shown here come from a woman aged 60 to 75 with COVID-19, enrolled during active disease.

The chain uses TRBV5-8 and TRBJ2-7; tentative D call: TRBD1 (5 bases). V lost 0 bases to trimming and J lost 9 bases, with 19 bases between them. From germline, CDR1 is SGHTS and CDR2 YDEGEE. This CDR3 is 15 amino acids long. The CDR3 loop is CASSLGADRALGQYF. The CDR3 bases are TGTGCCAGCAGCTTGGGCGCCGACAGAGCTCTCGGGCAGTACTTC.

The V gene is TRBV20-1, the J gene TRBJ2-1; 12 bases line up with TRBD1. Germline CDR1 reads DFQATT; CDR2 reads SNEGSKA (reference sequence). This CDR3 region has 15 residues. V shed 4 bases, J shed 5 bases, and the junction held 6 bases outside the gene matches. As DNA, the CDR3 is TGCAGTGCTACTGACCGGGACAGGGGGCACAATGAGCAGTTCTTC. Translating it yields CSATDRDRGHNEQFF.

The chain has TRBV6-1 and TRBJ2-2; 9 bases align to TRBD2. The CDR3 contains 15 residues. V lost 4 bases and J lost 5; bases outside the gene matches: 5. In germline, CDR1 is MNHNS, CDR2 SASEGT. CDR3 in DNA: TGTGCCAGCAGTGTAGCGGGGGCAGGAACCGGGGAGCTGTTTTTT. Protein sequence: CASSVAGAGTGELFF.

The rearrangement links TRBV6-5 to TRBJ2-4, with 9 bases lining up with TRBD1. Germline V lookup: CDR1 MNHEY, CDR2 SVGAGI. The length of the CDR3 is 15 residues. Trimming at V came to 5 bases and at J to 1 base, leaving 3 bases not matched to a gene. The chain's CDR3 is CASSHRGPAKNIQYF. DNA of the CDR3: TGTGCCAGCAGTCACAGGGGGCCGGCCAAAAACATTCAGTACTTC.

The chain recombines TRBV29-1 with TRBJ1-2; no clear D gene. The CDR3 length is 13 residues. Germline V gene data show CDR1 as SQVTM and CDR2 as ANQGSEA. Trimming removed 5 bases from V and 5 bases from J, with 15 bases in between. This CDR3 reads CSVKRQNDYGYTF. In DNA form, the CDR3 reads TGCAGCGTTAAGAGGCAGAACGATTATGGCTACACCTTC.

This clone was counted only a few times. In DNA, the CDR3 is TGTGCCAGCAGGGACCGGGGCGGGGGCTCAAGGACTGAAGCTTTCTTT. Amino acids: CASRDRGGGSRTEAFF. The V and J genes are TRBV6-6 and TRBJ1-1; a possible D gene is TRBD1 (6 bases). CDR3 length: 16 amino acids. The ends were cut back, 6 bases at V and 5 bases at J, with 22 bases in the middle. Germline V gives CDR1 MNHNY, CDR2 SVGAGI (reference sequence).

This chain connects TRBV4-2 to TRBJ1-1; no definite D call. Germline CDR1 and CDR2: LGHNA and YNFKEQ. The CDR3 has 14 residues. Trimming stripped 2 bases from V and 8 bases from J, with 15 bases between. The CDR3 nucleotides are TGTGCCAGCAGCCAATTACGTCGTACGGGGGAAGCTTTCTTT. It yields the protein CASSQLRRTGEAFF.

In DNA form, the CDR3 reads TGTGCCAGCGTAACAGGGGGCTCTGGAAACACCATATATTTT. Protein sequence: CASVTGGSGNTIYF. This sequence joins TRBV6-5 and TRBJ1-3; the match to TRBD1 covers 8 bases. Germline CDR1 MNHEY, CDR2 SVGAGI. The CDR3 consists of 14 residues. Trimming cost V 8 bases and J 0 bases; bases outside gene matches: 3.

CDR3 coding DNA: TGTGCCAGCTCACCCGAGGGCCACTCCTACAATGAGCAGTTCTTC. Residues: CASSPEGHSYNEQFF. The rearrangement links TRBV18 to TRBJ2-1, with D maybe TRBD2 (5 bases). Germline CDR1 is KGHSH and CDR2 is LQKENI. Trimming stripped 3 bases from V and 0 bases from J, with 9 bases between. The length of the CDR3 is 15 residues.

The rearrangement joins TRBV4-2 to TRBJ2-3; the D gene is possibly TRBD2 (6 bases). V was shortened by 5 bases and J by 2 bases, with 11 bases between the two germline ends. Germline V gene lookup returns CDR1 LGHNA and CDR2 YNFKEQ. This CDR3 is built from 14 residues. The chain's CDR3 is CASSAGGATDTQYF. For the CDR3, the DNA is TGTGCCAGCAGCGCCGGGGGAGCCACAGATACGCAGTATTTT.

V gene TRBV9 combines with J gene TRBJ1-6; the D is unclear. Trimming stripped 2 bases from V and 7 bases from J, with 13 bases between. The CDR3 is made up of 15 amino acids. Per germline, CDR1 SGDLS and CDR2 YYNGEE. The CDR3 bases are TGTGCCAGCAGCGTCACTACTACGGCAAATTCACCCCTCCACTTT. Translating gives CASSVTTTANSPLHF.

The rearrangement links TRBV9 to TRBJ2-1; 7 bases fit TRBD2. The CDR3 has 15 residues. In germline, CDR1 is SGDLS, CDR2 YYNGEE. Trimming removed 3 bases from V and 9 bases from J; junction bases left unmatched: 12. The DNA for the CDR3 is TGTGCCAGCAGCGAGCGGCCAGGACTAGTTCTTGAGCAGTTCTTC. Its translation: CASSERPGLVLEQFF. Full variable domain (remainder filled in from reference TRBV9 and TRBJ2-1): DSGVTQTPKHLITATGQRVTLRCSPRSGDLSVYWYQQSLDQGLQFLIQYYNGEERAKGNILERFSAQQFPDLHSELNLSSLELGDSALYFCASSERPGLVLEQFFGPGTRLTVL.

The CDR3 loop is CASSQARGRGDTEAFF. CDR3 sequence (DNA): TGTGCCAGCAGCCAAGCGAGGGGGAGAGGGGACACTGAAGCTTTCTTT. This chain links TRBV3-1 (or the pseudogene TRBV3-2) with TRBJ1-1; weak D call: TRBD1 (6 bases). Trimming stripped 1 base from V and 3 bases from J, with 15 bases between. The CDR3 consists of 16 residues. From germline, CDR1 is LGHDT and CDR2 YNNKEL (reference sequence).

This chain connects TRBV5-8 to TRBJ1-5; D unclear. The CDR3 covers 12 residues. Germline lookup yields CDR1 SGHTS and CDR2 YDEGEE. Trimming pared 4 bases from V and 9 bases from J, leaving 11 bases between. This CDR3 is CASSRESLPQHF. The CDR3 coding sequence is TGTGCCAGCAGCAGGGAGAGTCTGCCCCAGCATTTT. The complete variable domain, with remaining parts taken from reference TRBV5-8 and TRBJ1-5, reads EAGVTQSPTHLIKTRGQQATLRCSPISGHTSVYWYQQALGLGLQFLLWYDEGEERNRGNFPPRFSGRQFPNYSSELNVNALELEDSALYLCASSRESLPQHFGDGTRLSIL.

The DNA of the CDR3 is TGCGCCAGCAGAGACCCAGGAGGGGGCCAGGGCGGGGAGCTGTTTTTT. Encoded protein: CASRDPGGGQGGELFF. The chain couples TRBV5-1 to TRBJ2-2; TRBD1 is a possible D gene (7 bases). Germline CDR1 SGHRS, CDR2 YFSETQ. Trimming shortened V by 5 bases and J by 7 bases, and 21 bases separated the two germline ends. This CDR3 has 16 amino acids.